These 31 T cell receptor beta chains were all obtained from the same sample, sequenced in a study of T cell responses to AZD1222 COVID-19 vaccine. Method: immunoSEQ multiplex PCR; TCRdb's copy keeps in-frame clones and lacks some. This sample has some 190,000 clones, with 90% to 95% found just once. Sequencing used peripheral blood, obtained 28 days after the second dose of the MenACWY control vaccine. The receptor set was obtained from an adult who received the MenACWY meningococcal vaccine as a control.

The CDR3 loop reads CASSLSWGRSPLHF. The CDR3 nucleotides are TGTGCCAGCAGCTTATCCTGGGGGCGATCACCCCTCCACTTT. The chain combines TRBV7-2 with TRBJ1-6; maybe TRBD1 (6 bases). The germline V gene has CDR1 SGHTA and CDR2 FQGNSA. Trimming took 2 bases from V and 10 from J, leaving 12 bases between them. The CDR3 contains 14 residues.

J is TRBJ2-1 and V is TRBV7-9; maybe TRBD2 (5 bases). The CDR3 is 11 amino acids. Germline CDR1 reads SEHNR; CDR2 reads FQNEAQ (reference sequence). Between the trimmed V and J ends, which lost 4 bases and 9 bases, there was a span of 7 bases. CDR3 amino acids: CASSWETEQFF. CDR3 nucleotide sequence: TGTGCCAGCAGCTGGGAGACTGAGCAGTTCTTC.

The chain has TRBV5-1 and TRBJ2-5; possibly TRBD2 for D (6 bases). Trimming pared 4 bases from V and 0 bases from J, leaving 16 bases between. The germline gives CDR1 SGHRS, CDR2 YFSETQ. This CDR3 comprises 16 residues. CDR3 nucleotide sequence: TGCGCCAGCAGCCCAAGGGACTTCTCGTACCAAGAGACCCAGTACTTC. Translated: CASSPRDFSYQETQYF.

Written as DNA, the CDR3 is TGTGCCAGCAGCGGACAGGGGGCTTCCATGAACACTGAAGCTTTCTTT. Its translation: CASSGQGASMNTEAFF. The gene calls are TRBV28 and TRBJ1-1; 11 nucleotides line up with TRBD1. This CDR3 has 16 residues. Germline-derived CDR1 and CDR2 are MDHEN and SYDVKM. The J segment lost 0 bases and the V segment lost 6 bases, leaving 6 bases of the junction unmatched.

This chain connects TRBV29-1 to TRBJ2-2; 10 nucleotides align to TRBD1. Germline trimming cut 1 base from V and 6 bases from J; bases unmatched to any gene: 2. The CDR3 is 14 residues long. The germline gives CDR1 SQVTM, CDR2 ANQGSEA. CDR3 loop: CSVEGQGASGELFF. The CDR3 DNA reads TGCAGCGTTGAAGGACAGGGGGCTTCCGGGGAGCTGTTTTTT.

CDR3 sequence (DNA): TGTGCCTGGAGTCCGACAGGGTTCACCGGGGAGCTGTTTTTT. This translates into CAWSPTGFTGELFF. This chain links TRBV30 with TRBJ2-2, with 7 nucleotides matching TRBD1. The germline CDR1 and CDR2 sequences are GTSNPN and SVGIG (reference sequence). The CDR3 spans 14 residues. V lost 2 bases, J lost 4 bases, and 4 bases stayed unmatched.

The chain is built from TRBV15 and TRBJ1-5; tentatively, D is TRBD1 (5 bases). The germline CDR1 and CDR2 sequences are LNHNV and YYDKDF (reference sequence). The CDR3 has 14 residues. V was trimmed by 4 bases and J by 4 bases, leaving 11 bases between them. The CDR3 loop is CATSIPQGNQPQHF. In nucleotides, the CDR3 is TGTGCCACCAGCATCCCCCAGGGTAATCAGCCCCAGCATTTT.

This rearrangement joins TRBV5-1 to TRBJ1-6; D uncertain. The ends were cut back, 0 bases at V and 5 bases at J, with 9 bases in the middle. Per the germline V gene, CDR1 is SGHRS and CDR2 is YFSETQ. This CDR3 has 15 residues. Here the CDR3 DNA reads TGCGCCAGCAGCTTGGGTGGAAATAATAATTCACCCCTCCACTTT. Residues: CASSLGGNNNSPLHF.

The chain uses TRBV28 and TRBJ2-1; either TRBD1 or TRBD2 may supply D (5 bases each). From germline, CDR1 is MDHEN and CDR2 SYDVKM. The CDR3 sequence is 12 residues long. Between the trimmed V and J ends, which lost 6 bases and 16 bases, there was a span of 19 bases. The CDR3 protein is CASSPNRDHFFF. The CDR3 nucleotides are TGTGCCAGCAGCCCAAACCGGGACCACTTCTTCTTC. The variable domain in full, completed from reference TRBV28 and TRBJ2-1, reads DVKVTQSSRYLVKRTGEKVFLECVQDMDHENMFWYRQDPGLGLRLIYFSYDVKMKEKGDIPEGYSVSREKKERFSLILESASTNQTSMYLCASSPNRDHFFFGPGTRLTVL.

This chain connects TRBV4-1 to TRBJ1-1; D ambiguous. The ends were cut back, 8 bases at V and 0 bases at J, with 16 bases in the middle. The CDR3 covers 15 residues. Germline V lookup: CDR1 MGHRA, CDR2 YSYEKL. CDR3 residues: CASLPRRDMNTEAFF. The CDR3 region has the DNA TGCGCCAGCCTCCCGCGGCGGGATATGAACACTGAAGCTTTCTTT.

The CDR3 bases are TGTGCCACCAGTGCGAGGGGCATCGGCAATCAGCCCCAGCATTTT. It encodes CATSARGIGNQPQHF. V usage is TRBV24-1 and J usage is TRBJ1-5; perhaps TRBD1 as D (5 bases). Looked up from germline, CDR1 is KGHDR and CDR2 is SFDVKD. V lost 5 bases and J lost 2, with 12 bases in between. CDR3 length equals 15 residues.

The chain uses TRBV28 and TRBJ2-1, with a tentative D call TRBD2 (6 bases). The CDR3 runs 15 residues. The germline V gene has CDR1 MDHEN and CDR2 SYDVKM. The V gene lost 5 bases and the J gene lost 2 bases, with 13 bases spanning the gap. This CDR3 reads CASSASGGAYNEQFF. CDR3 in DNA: TGTGCCAGCAGTGCGAGCGGAGGGGCCTACAATGAGCAGTTCTTC.

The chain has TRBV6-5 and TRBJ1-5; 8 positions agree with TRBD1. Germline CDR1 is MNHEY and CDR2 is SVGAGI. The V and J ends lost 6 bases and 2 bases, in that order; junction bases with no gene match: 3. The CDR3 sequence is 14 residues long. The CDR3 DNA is TGTGCCAGCAGCGACAGGGGTGGCAATCAGCCCCAGCATTTT. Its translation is CASSDRGGNQPQHF.

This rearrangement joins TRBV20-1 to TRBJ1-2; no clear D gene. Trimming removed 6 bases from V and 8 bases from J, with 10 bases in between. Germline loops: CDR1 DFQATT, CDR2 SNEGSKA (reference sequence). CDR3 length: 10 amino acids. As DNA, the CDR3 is TGCAGTGCAACTCAAGGGGGCTACACCTTC. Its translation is CSATQGGYTF.

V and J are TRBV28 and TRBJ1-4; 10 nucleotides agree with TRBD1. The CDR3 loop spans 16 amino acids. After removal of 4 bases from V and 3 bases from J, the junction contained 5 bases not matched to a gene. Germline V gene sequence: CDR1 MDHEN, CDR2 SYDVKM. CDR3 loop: CASSSPDRGPNEKLFF. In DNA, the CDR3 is TGTGCCAGCAGTTCTCCCGACAGGGGGCCTAATGAAAAACTGTTTTTT.

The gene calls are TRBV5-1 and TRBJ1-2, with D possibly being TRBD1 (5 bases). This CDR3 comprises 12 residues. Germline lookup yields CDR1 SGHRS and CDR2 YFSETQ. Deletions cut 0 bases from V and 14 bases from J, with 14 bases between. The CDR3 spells CASSLESGEETF. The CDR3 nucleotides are TGCGCCAGCAGCTTGGAATCGGGGGAAGAAACCTTC.

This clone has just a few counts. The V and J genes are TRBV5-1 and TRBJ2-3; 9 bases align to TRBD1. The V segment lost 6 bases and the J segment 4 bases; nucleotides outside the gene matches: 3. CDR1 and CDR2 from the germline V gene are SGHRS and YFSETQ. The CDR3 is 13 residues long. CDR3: CASTDRGADTQYF. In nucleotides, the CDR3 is TGCGCCAGCACGGACAGGGGCGCAGATACGCAGTATTTT.

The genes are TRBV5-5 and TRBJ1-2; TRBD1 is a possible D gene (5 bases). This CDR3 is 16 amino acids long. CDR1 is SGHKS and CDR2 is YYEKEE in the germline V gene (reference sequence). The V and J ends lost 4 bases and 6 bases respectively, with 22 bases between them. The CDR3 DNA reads TGTGCCAGCAGCCGTATTGGGGCTCCCGGTGGGGATGGCTACACCTTC. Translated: CASSRIGAPGGDGYTF. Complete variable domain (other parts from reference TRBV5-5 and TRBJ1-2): DAGVTQSPTHLIKTRGQQVTLRCSPISGHKSVSWYQQVLGQGPQFIFQYYEKEERGRGNFPDRFSARQFPNYSSELNVNALLLGDSALYLCASSRIGAPGGDGYTFGSGTRLTVV.

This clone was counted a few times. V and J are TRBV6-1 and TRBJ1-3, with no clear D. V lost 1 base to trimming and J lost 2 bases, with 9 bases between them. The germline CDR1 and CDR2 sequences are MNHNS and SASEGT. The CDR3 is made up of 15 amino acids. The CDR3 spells CASSEGRLAGNTIYF. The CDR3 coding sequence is TGTGCCAGCAGTGAAGGACGCCTGGCTGGAAACACCATATATTTT.

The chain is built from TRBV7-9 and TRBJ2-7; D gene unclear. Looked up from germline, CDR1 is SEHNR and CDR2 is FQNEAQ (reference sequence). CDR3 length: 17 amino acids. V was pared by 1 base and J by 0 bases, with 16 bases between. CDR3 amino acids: CASSLEAIPGSSYEQYF. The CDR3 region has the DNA TGTGCCAGCAGCTTAGAGGCTATCCCAGGAAGCTCCTACGAGCAGTACTTC.

CDR3 in amino acids: CASSYLGPSSYNEQFF. DNA for the CDR3: TGTGCCAGCAGCTACCTTGGGCCCAGCTCCTACAATGAGCAGTTCTTC. V usage is TRBV7-2 and J usage is TRBJ2-1; no clear D gene. V lost 4 bases and J lost 0, with 13 bases in between. This CDR3 contains 16 residues. From germline, CDR1 is SGHTA and CDR2 FQGNSA.

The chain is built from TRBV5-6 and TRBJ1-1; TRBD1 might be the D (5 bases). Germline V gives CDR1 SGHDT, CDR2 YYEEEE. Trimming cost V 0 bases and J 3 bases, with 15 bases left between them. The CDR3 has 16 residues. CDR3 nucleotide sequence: TGTGCCAGCAGCTTGGTGTGGAGGGCAGGGTACACTGAAGCTTTCTTT. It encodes CASSLVWRAGYTEAFF.

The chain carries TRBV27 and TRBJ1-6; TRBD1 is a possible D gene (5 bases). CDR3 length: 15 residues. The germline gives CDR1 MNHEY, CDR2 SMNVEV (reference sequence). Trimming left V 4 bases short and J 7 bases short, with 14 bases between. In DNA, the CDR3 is TGTGCCAGCAGTTCCGACCGGGACTCAAATTCACCCCTCCACTTT. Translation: CASSSDRDSNSPLHF.

Here the CDR3 reads CASSQVAGPNEKLFF. The CDR3 bases are TGTGCCAGCAGCCAAGTGGCAGGTCCTAATGAAAAACTGTTTTTT. The gene calls are TRBV3-1 (or the pseudogene TRBV3-2) and TRBJ1-4; D gene uncertain. V was cut by 1 base and J by 3 bases, with 9 bases left in between. The CDR3 is made up of 15 amino acids. Germline V gene lookup returns CDR1 LGHDT and CDR2 YNNKEL (reference sequence).

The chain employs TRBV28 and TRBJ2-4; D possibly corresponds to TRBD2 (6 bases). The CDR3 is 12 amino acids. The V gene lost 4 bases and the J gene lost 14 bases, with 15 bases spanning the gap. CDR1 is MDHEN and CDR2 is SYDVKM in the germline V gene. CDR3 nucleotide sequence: TGTGCCAGCAGTTCCGTTCAGGGACTCGAGTACTTC. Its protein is CASSSVQGLEYF.

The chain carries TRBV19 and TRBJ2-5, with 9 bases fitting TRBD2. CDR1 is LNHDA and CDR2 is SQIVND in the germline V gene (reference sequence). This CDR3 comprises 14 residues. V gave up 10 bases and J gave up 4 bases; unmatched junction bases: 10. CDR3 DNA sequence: TGTGCCACCAGACAGGGCGGGGGGGGAGAGACCCAGTACTTC. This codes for CATRQGGGGETQYF. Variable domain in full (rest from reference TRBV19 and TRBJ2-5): DGGITQSPKYLFRKEGQNVTLSCEQNLNHDAMYWYRQDPGQGLRLIYYSQIVNDFQKGDIAEGYSVSREKKESFPLTVTSAQKNPTAFYLCATRQGGGGETQYFGPGTRLLVL.

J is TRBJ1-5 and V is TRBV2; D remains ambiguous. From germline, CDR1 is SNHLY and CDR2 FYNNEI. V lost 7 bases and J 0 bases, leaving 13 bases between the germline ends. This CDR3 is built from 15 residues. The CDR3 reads CASKSGIYSNQPQHF. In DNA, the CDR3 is TGTGCCAGCAAGTCGGGCATATATAGCAATCAGCCCCAGCATTTT.

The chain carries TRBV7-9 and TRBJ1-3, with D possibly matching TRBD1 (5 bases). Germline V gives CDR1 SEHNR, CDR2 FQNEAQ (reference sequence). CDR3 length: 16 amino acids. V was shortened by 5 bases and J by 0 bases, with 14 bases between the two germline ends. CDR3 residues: CASSLSTDSSGNTIYF. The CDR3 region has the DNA TGTGCCAGCAGCCTCTCGACAGATAGCTCTGGAAACACCATATATTTT.

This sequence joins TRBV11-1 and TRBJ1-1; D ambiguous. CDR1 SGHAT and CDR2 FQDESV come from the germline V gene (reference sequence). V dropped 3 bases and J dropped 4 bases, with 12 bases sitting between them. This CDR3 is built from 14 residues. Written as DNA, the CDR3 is TGTGCCAGCAGCTTGGGCCCTCTGGCCACTGAAGCTTTCTTT. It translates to CASSLGPLATEAFF.

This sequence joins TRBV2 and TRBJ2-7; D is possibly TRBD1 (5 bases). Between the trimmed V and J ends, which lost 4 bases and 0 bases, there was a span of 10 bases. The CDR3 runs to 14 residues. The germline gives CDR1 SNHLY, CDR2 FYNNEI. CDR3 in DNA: TGTGCCAGCAGTGCTGGGGCTGGCTCCTACGAGCAGTACTTC. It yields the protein CASSAGAGSYEQYF.

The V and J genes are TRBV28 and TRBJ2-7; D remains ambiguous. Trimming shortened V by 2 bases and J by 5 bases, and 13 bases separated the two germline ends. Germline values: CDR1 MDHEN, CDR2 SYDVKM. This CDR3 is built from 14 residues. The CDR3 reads CASSLMGIVHEQYF. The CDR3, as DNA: TGTGCCAGCAGTTTAATGGGTATCGTCCACGAGCAGTACTTC. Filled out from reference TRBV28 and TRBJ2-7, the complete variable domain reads DVKVTQSSRYLVKRTGEKVFLECVQDMDHENMFWYRQDPGLGLRLIYFSYDVKMKEKGDIPEGYSVSREKKERFSLILESASTNQTSMYLCASSLMGIVHEQYFGPGTRLTVT.